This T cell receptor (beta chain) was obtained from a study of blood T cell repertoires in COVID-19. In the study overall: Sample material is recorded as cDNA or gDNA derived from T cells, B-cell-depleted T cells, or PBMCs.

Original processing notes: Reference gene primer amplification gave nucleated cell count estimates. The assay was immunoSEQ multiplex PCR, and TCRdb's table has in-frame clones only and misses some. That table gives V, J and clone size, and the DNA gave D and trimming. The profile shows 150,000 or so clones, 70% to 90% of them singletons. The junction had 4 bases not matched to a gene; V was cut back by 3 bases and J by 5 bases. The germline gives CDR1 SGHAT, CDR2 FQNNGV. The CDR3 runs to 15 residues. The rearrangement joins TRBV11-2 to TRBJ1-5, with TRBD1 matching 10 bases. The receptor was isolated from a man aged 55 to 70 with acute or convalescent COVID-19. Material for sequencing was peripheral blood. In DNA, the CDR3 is TGTGCCAGCAGCTTGACAGGGGGCCGGGATCAGCCCCAGCATTTT. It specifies CASSLTGGRDQPQHF.